A selection of T cell receptor beta chains follows, all from one sample in a study of T cell responses to AZD1222 COVID-19 vaccine. Assay: immunoSEQ multiplex PCR; the TCRdb copy retains only in-frame clones and omits some. The sample includes about 100,000 clones, roughly 90% of them seen just once. Specimen: peripheral blood, collected on day 0 of AZD1222 vaccination. These TCRs come from an adult in good health. CDR3s include the opening cysteine and the closing phenylalanine or tryptophan. A D gene is named only where the DNA matches it firmly. The size entry is marked missing in some rows and otherwise reads once, few, many or a size class.

size: .
D: TRBD1
J: TRBJ1-2
V: TRBV12-3/TRBV12-4
DNA: TGTGCCAGCAGTTTGGGAGGGGGCATTGGCTACACCTTC
CDR3: CASSLGGGIGYTF

size: .
D: TRBD1
J: TRBJ1-1
V: TRBV9
DNA: TGTGCCAGCAGCGTAGGGGACAGGGTAGTTTTTACTGAAGCTTTCTTT
CDR3: CASSVGDRVVFTEAFF

size: .
D: .
J: TRBJ2-1
V: TRBV11-1
DNA: TGTGCCAGCAGCTTAAGTAGGAGTTACAATGAGCAGTTCTTC
CDR3: CASSLSRSYNEQFF

size: .
D: .
J: TRBJ1-2
V: TRBV30
DNA: TGTGCCTGGACGAGAGCTAACTATGGCTACACCTTC
CDR3: CAWTRANYGYTF

size: .
D: .
J: TRBJ2-1
V: TRBV13
DNA: TGTGCCAGCAGCTTAGGCTTCGGCCGGGACAATGAGCAGTTCTTC
CDR3: CASSLGFGRDNEQFF

size: .
D: TRBD2
J: TRBJ2-5
V: TRBV19
DNA: TGTGCCAGTAGTATCGGGACTAGCCTTGGAGAGACCCAGTACTTC
CDR3: CASSIGTSLGETQYF

size: .
D: .
J: TRBJ1-5
V: TRBV10-3
DNA: TGTGCCATCAGTGAGTCAGGGCGTTATCAGCCCCAGCATTTT
CDR3: CAISESGRYQPQHF

size: .
D: .
J: TRBJ2-1
V: TRBV28
DNA: TGTGCCAGCAGTCCTCTTCGAGGGATCTCCTACAATGAGCAGTTCTTC
CDR3: CASSPLRGISYNEQFF

size: .
D: TRBD2
J: TRBJ2-1
V: TRBV6-5
DNA: TGTGCCAGCAGTTACCTGGTAGCGGGAGGGTCCAATGAGCAGTTCTTC
CDR3: CASSYLVAGGSNEQFF

size: .
D: .
J: TRBJ2-7
V: TRBV7-2
DNA: TGTGCCAGCAGCTTAATCTGGGGAGCCTCCTACGAGCAGTACTTC
CDR3: CASSLIWGASYEQYF

size: .
D: .
J: TRBJ1-3
V: TRBV24-1
DNA: TGTGCCACCAGTGAAGAGGGGGATCATGGTTGGAGCTCTGGAAACACCATATATTTT
CDR3: CATSEEGDHGWSSGNTIYF

size: .
D: TRBD1
J: TRBJ1-5
V: TRBV28
DNA: TGTGCCAGCAAAAAGACAGGGCCGATTCTTAATCAGCCCCAGCATTTT
CDR3: CASKKTGPILNQPQHF

size: once
D: TRBD1
J: TRBJ1-5
V: TRBV2
DNA: TGTGCCAGCAGTGAAGGGGGGAGGGGGCTCGGTCAGCCCCAGCATTTT
CDR3: CASSEGGRGLGQPQHF

size: .
D: .
J: TRBJ1-2
V: TRBV6-5
DNA: TGTGCCAGCAGTTACCGGGAAGTCTATGGCTACACCTTC
CDR3: CASSYREVYGYTF

size: .
D: .
J: TRBJ2-1
V: TRBV5-1
DNA: TGCGCCAGCAGAGGGGGGACAGTTTCTTTCCCCAACAATGAGCAGTTCTTC
CDR3: CASRGGTVSFPNNEQFF

size: .
D: .
J: TRBJ1-1
V: TRBV7-9
DNA: TGTGCCAGCAGCTCAGAGGGCGTTGGCACTGAAGCTTTCTTT
CDR3: CASSSEGVGTEAFF

size: .
D: TRBD2
J: TRBJ2-1
V: TRBV27
DNA: TGTGCCAGCAGCCCGGGGGGGCCTGAGCAGTTCTTC
CDR3: CASSPGGPEQFF

size: .
D: .
J: TRBJ2-5
V: TRBV5-1
DNA: TGCGCCAGCAGCTTGGGGGGATCGTGGGAGACCCAGTACTTC
CDR3: CASSLGGSWETQYF

size: .
D: .
J: TRBJ2-5
V: TRBV18
DNA: TGTGCCAGCTCACCCTCAGGGGAGAAGACCCAGTACTTC
CDR3: CASSPSGEKTQYF

size: few
D: TRBD1
J: TRBJ2-5
V: TRBV24-1
DNA: TGTGCCACCAGTGATCCAGGGGGCGCAAAGGAGACCCAGTACTTC
CDR3: CATSDPGGAKETQYF

size: .
D: .
J: TRBJ1-1
V: TRBV7-3
DNA: TGTGCCAGCAGCCGACAACCGAACACTGAAGCTTTCTTT
CDR3: CASSRQPNTEAFF

size: .
D: .
J: TRBJ1-6
V: TRBV5-1
DNA: TGCGCCAGCAGAATAGGAGGTTCACCCCTCCACTTT
CDR3: CASRIGGSPLHF

size: .
D: .
J: TRBJ1-1
V: TRBV18
DNA: TGTGCCAGCCAGGGCGGAGGTAACACTGAAGCTTTCTTT
CDR3: CASQGGGNTEAFF

size: .
D: TRBD1
J: TRBJ1-1
V: TRBV5-1
DNA: TGCGCCAGCAGCGCAAGACAGGGATCTAGGGCAATGAACACTGAAGCTTTCTTT
CDR3: CASSARQGSRAMNTEAFF

size: .
D: .
J: TRBJ1-2
V: TRBV30
DNA: TGTGCCTGGAGGTCTGGGACGGCTAACTATGGCTACACCTTC
CDR3: CAWRSGTANYGYTF

size: .
D: TRBD2
J: TRBJ2-7
V: TRBV11-2
DNA: TGTGCCAGCAGCACAAGGACTAGCGGGAGGTTCTACGAGCAGTACTTC
CDR3: CASSTRTSGRFYEQYF

size: .
D: .
J: TRBJ2-2
V: TRBV4-1
DNA: TGCGCCAGCAGCCAAGACGGGGCAGGGGCTAACACCGGGGAGCTGTTTTTT
CDR3: CASSQDGAGANTGELFF

size: .
D: .
J: TRBJ1-5
V: TRBV5-6
DNA: TGTGCCAGCAGCCTAAGACAGGAGATGACTTATCAGCCCCAGCATTTT
CDR3: CASSLRQEMTYQPQHF